A single sample is the source of the 25 T cell receptor beta chains below, sequenced in a study of control samples from healthy donors and cancer patients. Only in-frame clones appear in the TCRdb table, and some are missing; sequencing was by immunoSEQ multiplex PCR. The sample lists approximately 70,000 clones; roughly 87% were seen once. Specimen: blood. The receptors were sampled from a woman aged 50 to 60 in good health.

The chain combines TRBV24-1 with TRBJ2-1; 16 bases are shared with TRBD2. This CDR3 spans 17 amino acids. After removal of 0 bases from V and 7 bases from J, the junction contained 2 bases not matched to a gene. Germline loops: CDR1 KGHDR, CDR2 SFDVKD. The CDR3 coding sequence is TGTGCCACCAGTGATTTGGGGGGACTAGCGGGAGGGAATGAGCAGTTCTTC. It codes for CATSDLGGLAGGNEQFF.

The rearrangement joins TRBV6-4 to TRBJ2-3, with a weak D call TRBD2 (5 bases). Germline V gives CDR1 MRHNA, CDR2 SNTAGT. This CDR3 has 15 amino acids. Trimming took 5 bases from V and 6 from J, leaving 18 bases between them. The CDR3 spells CASSRSERAGDTQYF. DNA of the CDR3: TGTGCCAGCAGTCGAAGCGAGAGGGCCGGGGATACGCAGTATTTT.

The chain is built from TRBV6-5 and TRBJ2-7; the match to TRBD2 covers 10 bases. Trimming cost V 8 bases and J 7 bases; bases outside gene matches: 8. Germline V gene data show CDR1 as MNHEY and CDR2 as SVGAGI. The CDR3 is 13 residues long. DNA of the CDR3: TGTGCCAGCCAAATACTAGCGGGATTGGAGCAGTACTTC. Protein: CASQILAGLEQYF.

The chain joins TRBV28 to TRBJ1-2; TRBD1 agrees at 8 bases. Germline-derived CDR1 and CDR2 are MDHEN and SYDVKM. This CDR3 is 16 amino acids long. The trim removed 2 bases at V and 4 bases at J, leaving 9 bases unmatched. The CDR3 reads CASSLNRGARSYGYTF. CDR3 bases: TGTGCCAGCAGTTTAAACAGGGGGGCGCGATCCTATGGCTACACCTTC.

The chain couples TRBV29-1 to TRBJ1-2, with TRBD1 as a possible D gene (5 bases). Germline V lookup: CDR1 SQVTM, CDR2 ANQGSEA. The V end was cut by 4 bases, the J end by 2 bases, with 14 bases between. This CDR3 region has 14 residues. The CDR3 spells CSVGQKGTNYGYTF. In nucleotides, the CDR3 is TGCAGCGTTGGACAGAAAGGGACCAACTATGGCTACACCTTC.

The CDR3 reads CASSRTASSYEQYF. Here the CDR3 DNA reads TGTGCCAGCAGCCGTACAGCGTCCTCCTACGAGCAGTACTTC. The V gene is TRBV6-5, the J gene TRBJ2-7; no clear D. Germline V gene data show CDR1 as MNHEY and CDR2 as SVGAGI. V gave up 6 bases and J gave up 0 bases, with 12 bases separating them. This CDR3 is 14 amino acids long.

This rearrangement joins TRBV6-5 to TRBJ1-1; TRBD1 might be the D (5 bases). Germline CDR1 MNHEY, CDR2 SVGAGI. Trimming shortened V by 4 bases and J by 7 bases, and 16 bases separated the two germline ends. There are 14 residues in the CDR3. The CDR3 reads CASSWRPGQNEAFF. The CDR3 DNA reads as TGTGCCAGCAGTTGGAGGCCGGGGCAGAATGAAGCTTTCTTT.

The table lists this clone with a few counts. CDR3: CASSVKGTSAYEQYF. The CDR3 DNA follows: TGTGCCAGCAGCGTAAAAGGGACGTCCGCCTACGAGCAGTACTTC. This chain uses TRBV11-3 with TRBJ2-7; the D gene could be TRBD1 or TRBD2 (5 bases each). Germline lookup yields CDR1 SGHNT and CDR2 YENEEA. V was cut by 5 bases and J by 2 bases, with 16 bases left in between. This CDR3 spans 15 amino acids.

The chain uses TRBV5-1 and TRBJ2-6, with D perhaps being TRBD1 or TRBD2 (7 bases each). The germline CDR1 and CDR2 sequences are SGHRS and YFSETQ. V gave up 0 bases and J gave up 1 base, with 11 bases separating them. The CDR3 runs 17 residues. This chain's CDR3 is CASSLGQGGSGANVLTF. The CDR3 bases are TGCGCCAGCAGCTTGGGGCAGGGGGGGTCTGGGGCCAACGTCCTGACTTTC.

This chain uses TRBV11-1 with TRBJ2-7; D is possibly TRBD1 (6 bases). Trimming cost V 5 bases and J 4 bases, with 15 bases left between them. Germline assignment: CDR1 SGHAT and CDR2 FQDESV (reference sequence). This CDR3 contains 14 residues. The CDR3 DNA reads as TGTGCCAGCAGCGACACAGGGTTACAGTACGAGCAGTACTTC. Translated: CASSDTGLQYEQYF.

The genes are TRBV7-2 and TRBJ2-2; the D is unclear. Germline V CDR1 and CDR2: SGHTA, FQGNSA. The CDR3 covers 14 residues. V lost 0 bases and J 2 bases, leaving 4 bases between the germline ends. CDR3 DNA: TGTGCCAGCAGCTTAGCCTACAACACCGGGGAGCTGTTTTTT. Protein sequence: CASSLAYNTGELFF.

The chain carries TRBV7-3 and TRBJ2-7; D uncertain. CDR3 length: 13 amino acids. The ends were cut back, 7 bases at V and 6 bases at J, with 16 bases in the middle. Germline lookup yields CDR1 SGHTA and CDR2 FQGTGA. CDR3 residues: CASTPIPSCEQYF. In DNA form, the CDR3 reads TGTGCCAGCACCCCAATCCCGAGTTGCGAGCAGTACTTC. Full variable domain (outside the CDR3, taken from reference TRBV7-3 and TRBJ2-7): GAGVSQTPSNKVTEKGKYVELRCDPISGHTALYWYRQSLGQGPEFLIYFQGTGAADDSGLPNDRFFAVRPEGSVSTLKIQRTERGDSAVYLCASTPIPSCEQYFGPGTRLTVT.

The CDR3 bases are TGTGCCAGCAGCCCAAGCCGATCTGGGGCCAACGTCCTGACTTTC. Its protein product is CASSPSRSGANVLTF. The chain uses TRBV28 and TRBJ2-6; D unresolved. Trimming took 6 bases from V and 1 from J, leaving 10 bases between them. Germline assignment: CDR1 MDHEN and CDR2 SYDVKM. There are 15 residues in the CDR3.

The CDR3 coding sequence is TGTGCCAGCAGGGGGGCCGGACAGATCTCCTACGAGCAGTACTTC. Its protein is CASRGAGQISYEQYF. The chain couples TRBV6-5 to TRBJ2-7; perhaps TRBD1 as D (6 bases). Trimming pared 6 bases from V and 0 bases from J, leaving 15 bases between. From germline, CDR1 is MNHEY and CDR2 SVGAGI. The CDR3 totals 15 residues.

A word on this clone: Its ends do not fully match the called genes, so a read error is possible. This chain links TRBV7-7 with TRBJ2-1, with D hard to call. Germline V gives CDR1 SSHAT, CDR2 FNYEAQ (reference sequence). This CDR3 spans 13 amino acids. The CDR3 DNA sequence: TGTGCTAGCAGTCCAGGATCCTACAATGAGCAGTTCTTC. Translated: CASSPGSYNEQFF.

The rearrangement uses TRBV30 and TRBJ2-1; D unresolved. The V end lost 5 bases, the J end lost 1 base, and 12 bases lay between the germline ends. The CDR3 contains 14 residues. Looked up from germline, CDR1 is GTSNPN and CDR2 is SVGIG (reference sequence). CDR3 DNA sequence: TGTGCCTGGGGTCAAGGGTTATCCTACAATGAGCAGTTCTTC. Protein: CAWGQGLSYNEQFF.

The V gene is TRBV2, the J gene TRBJ2-1, with 9 nucleotides matching TRBD1. This CDR3 comprises 16 residues. Germline lookup yields CDR1 SNHLY and CDR2 FYNNEI. J was trimmed by 10 bases and V by 8 bases; bases with no gene match: 18. The CDR3, as DNA: TGTGCCAGCGGAGGAGTTAGGACAGGGGCAATGTGGGAGCAGTTCTTC. It codes for CASGGVRTGAMWEQFF.

The chain joins TRBV5-1 to TRBJ1-2; tentatively, D is TRBD1 (6 bases). Germline V gives CDR1 SGHRS, CDR2 YFSETQ. Trimming pared 0 bases from V and 7 bases from J, leaving 13 bases between. The CDR3 consists of 14 residues. The CDR3 here is CASSLEDSLSGYTF. CDR3 DNA: TGCGCCAGCAGCTTGGAGGACAGCCTCTCTGGCTACACCTTC.

The genes are TRBV30 and TRBJ2-7; 9 bases line up with TRBD2. From germline, CDR1 is GTSNPN and CDR2 SVGIG (reference sequence). The CDR3 contains 16 residues. Unmatched junction bases numbered 13, after V lost 1 base and J lost 6 bases. CDR3 coding DNA: TGTGCCTGGAGTGGGATTCCCGGAGGGCGGGAGGGCGAGCAGTACTTC. This gives the protein CAWSGIPGGREGEQYF.

The chain is built from TRBV2 and TRBJ1-3, with 7 bases matching TRBD1. The CDR3 totals 16 residues. Trimming took 4 bases from V and 1 from J; bases not matched to a gene: 7. Germline V gene lookup returns CDR1 SNHLY and CDR2 FYNNEI. CDR3 coding DNA: TGTGCCAGCAGTGCGATACAGGGGTTGTCTGGAAACACCATATATTTT. As protein: CASSAIQGLSGNTIYF. The full variable domain, completed using reference TRBV2 and TRBJ1-3, is EPEVTQTPSHQVTQMGQEVILRCVPISNHLYFYWYRQILGQKVEFLVSFYNNEISEKSEIFDDQFSVERPDGSNFTLKIRSTKLEDSAMYFCASSAIQGLSGNTIYFGEGSWLTVV.

The chain is built from TRBV10-3 and TRBJ2-3; TRBD2 aligns across 12 bases. Germline V gives CDR1 ENHRY, CDR2 SYGVKD. CDR3 length: 18 residues. Trimming took 7 bases from V and 5 from J; bases not matched to a gene: 16. The CDR3 DNA reads TGTGCCATCACTGAAGAAAGTCGACTAGCGGGGGTCTTAGATACGCAGTATTTT. It codes for CAITEESRLAGVLDTQYF.

This sequence joins TRBV4-1 and TRBJ2-1; 14 positions agree with TRBD2. CDR1 and CDR2 (germline): MGHRA, YSYEKL. This CDR3 is built from 18 residues. The J segment lost 2 bases and the V segment lost 6 bases, leaving 9 bases of the junction unmatched. The CDR3 nucleotides are TGCGCCAGCAGTCTTGGACTAGCGGGAGGTCCCGCCTACAATGAGCAGTTCTTC. Protein sequence: CASSLGLAGGPAYNEQFF.

This clone was seen a few times. This rearrangement joins TRBV15 to TRBJ2-1, with a tentative D call TRBD2 (5 bases). Germline CDR1 LNHNV, CDR2 YYDKDF (reference sequence). V was cut by 3 bases and J by 5 bases, with 14 bases left in between. The CDR3 is 15 amino acids. The CDR3 DNA sequence: TGTGCCACCAGCAGGGGCCGGGATAGAGACAATGAGCAGTTCTTC. The encoded protein is CATSRGRDRDNEQFF.

The J gene is TRBJ2-1, the V gene TRBV10-1; D is perhaps TRBD1 (5 bases). The CDR3 is made up of 13 amino acids. The germline gives CDR1 WNHNN, CDR2 SYGVQD (reference sequence). Trimming pared 0 bases from V and 12 bases from J, leaving 12 bases between. In DNA, the CDR3 is TGCGCCAGCAGTGAGTCGACAGCTGGCAGGCAGTTCTTC. It translates to CASSESTAGRQFF.

The chain joins TRBV5-1 to TRBJ1-4; D is perhaps TRBD1 (5 bases). The CDR3 spans 13 residues. V was cut by 5 bases and J by 7 bases, with 12 bases left in between. The germline gives CDR1 SGHRS, CDR2 YFSETQ. The CDR3: CASREGSGEKLFF. The CDR3 DNA is TGCGCCAGCAGAGAGGGGAGCGGTGAAAAACTGTTTTTT.